This TCR beta chain was captured by sequencing in a study of control samples from healthy donors and cancer patients. The V gene end was trimmed by 1 base and the J gene end by 8 bases; junction bases not matched to a gene: 12. The CDR3 runs to 17 residues. The V gene's germline CDR1 is KGHSH and CDR2 LQKENI. Data came from immunoSEQ multiplex PCR; TCRdb stores just in-frame clones and leaves some out. The sample includes over 200,000 clones, about four fifths seen only once; the top ten take about an eighth. A few counts support this clone. Source material: PBMCs. This sequence originates from a woman aged 55 to 70 with lung cancer. The chain joins TRBV18 to TRBJ2-1; 9 positions agree with TRBD1. This chain's CDR3 is CASSPRSRTGVEDEQFF. The CDR3 DNA reads TGTGCCAGCTCACCACGAAGTAGGACAGGGGTCGAGGATGAGCAGTTCTTC.